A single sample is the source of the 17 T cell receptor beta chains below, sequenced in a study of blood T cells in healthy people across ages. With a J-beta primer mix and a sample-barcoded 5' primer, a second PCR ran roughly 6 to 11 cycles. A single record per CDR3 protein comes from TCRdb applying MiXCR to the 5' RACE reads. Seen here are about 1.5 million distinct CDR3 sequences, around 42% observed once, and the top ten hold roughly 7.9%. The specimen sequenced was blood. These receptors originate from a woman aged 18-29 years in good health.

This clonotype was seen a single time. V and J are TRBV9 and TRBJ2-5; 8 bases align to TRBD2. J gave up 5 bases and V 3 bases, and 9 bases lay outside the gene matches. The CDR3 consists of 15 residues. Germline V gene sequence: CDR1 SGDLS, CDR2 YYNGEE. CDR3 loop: CASSALSRGAETQYF. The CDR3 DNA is TGTGCCAGCAGCGCCCTATCGCGGGGGGCCGAGACCCAGTACTTC.

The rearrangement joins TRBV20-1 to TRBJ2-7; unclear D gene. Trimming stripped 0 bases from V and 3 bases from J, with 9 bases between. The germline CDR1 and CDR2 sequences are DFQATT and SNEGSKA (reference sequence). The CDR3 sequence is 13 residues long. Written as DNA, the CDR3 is TGCAGTGCTAGAGATGGTATGAGCTACGAGCAGTACTTC. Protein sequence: CSARDGMSYEQYF.

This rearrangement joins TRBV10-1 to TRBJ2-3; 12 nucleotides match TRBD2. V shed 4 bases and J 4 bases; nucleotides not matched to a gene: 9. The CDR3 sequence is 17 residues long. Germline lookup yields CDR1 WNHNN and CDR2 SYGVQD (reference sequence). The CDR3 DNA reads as TGCGCCAGCAGTGTCGGACTAGCGGGATCAATTGCAGATACGCAGTATTTT. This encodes CASSVGLAGSIADTQYF.

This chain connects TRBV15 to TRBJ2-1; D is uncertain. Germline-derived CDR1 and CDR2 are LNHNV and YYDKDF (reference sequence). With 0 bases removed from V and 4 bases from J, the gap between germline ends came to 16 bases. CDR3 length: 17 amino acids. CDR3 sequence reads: CATSREHLADPYNEQFF. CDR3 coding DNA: TGTGCCACCAGCAGAGAACATCTGGCAGACCCGTACAATGAGCAGTTCTTC.

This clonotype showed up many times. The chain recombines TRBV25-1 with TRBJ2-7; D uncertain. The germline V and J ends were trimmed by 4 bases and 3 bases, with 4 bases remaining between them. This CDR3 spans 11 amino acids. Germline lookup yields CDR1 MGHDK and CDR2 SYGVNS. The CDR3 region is CASSVYYEQYF. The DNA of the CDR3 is TGTGCCAGCAGTGTATACTACGAGCAGTACTTC.

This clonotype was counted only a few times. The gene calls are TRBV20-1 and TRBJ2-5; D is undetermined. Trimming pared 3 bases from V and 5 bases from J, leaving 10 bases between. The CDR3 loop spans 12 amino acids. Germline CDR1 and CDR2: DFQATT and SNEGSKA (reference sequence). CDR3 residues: CSASKNSETQYF. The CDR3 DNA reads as TGCAGTGCTAGTAAGAATTCGGAGACCCAGTACTTC.

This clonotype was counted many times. CDR3 DNA: TGTGCCAGCAGCTTAAATGGGGAAGATACGCAGTATTTT. This sequence encodes CASSLNGEDTQYF. The rearrangement uses TRBV13 and TRBJ2-3; D not certain. The germline CDR1 and CDR2 sequences are PRHDT and FYEKMQ (reference sequence). Trimming took off 2 bases at V and 5 bases at J, with 8 bases between the two ends. CDR3 size: 13 residues.

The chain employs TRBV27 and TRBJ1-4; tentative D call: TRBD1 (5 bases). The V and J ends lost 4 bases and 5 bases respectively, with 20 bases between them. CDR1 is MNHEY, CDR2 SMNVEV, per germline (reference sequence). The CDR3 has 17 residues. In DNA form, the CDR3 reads TGTGCCAGCAGTTCCGACTCCCGGGACCCCATGAATGAAAAACTGTTTTTT. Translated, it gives CASSSDSRDPMNEKLFF.

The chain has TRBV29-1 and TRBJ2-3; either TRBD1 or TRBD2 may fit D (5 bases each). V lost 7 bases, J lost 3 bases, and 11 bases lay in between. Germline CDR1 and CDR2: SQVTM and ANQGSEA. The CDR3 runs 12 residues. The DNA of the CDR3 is TGCAGCGCCCTAGCAGGGACAGATACGCAGTATTTT. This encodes CSALAGTDTQYF.

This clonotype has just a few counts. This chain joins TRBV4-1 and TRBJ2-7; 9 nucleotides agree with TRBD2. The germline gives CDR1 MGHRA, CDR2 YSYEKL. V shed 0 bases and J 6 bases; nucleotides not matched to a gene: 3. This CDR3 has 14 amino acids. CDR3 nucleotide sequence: TGCGCCAGCAGCCAAGAACGACTAGCGGTCGAGCAGTACTTC. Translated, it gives CASSQERLAVEQYF.

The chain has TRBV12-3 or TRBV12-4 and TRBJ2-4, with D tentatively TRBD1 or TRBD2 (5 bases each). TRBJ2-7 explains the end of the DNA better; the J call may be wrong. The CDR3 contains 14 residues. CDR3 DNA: TGTGCCAGCAGGCGGCAGGGACGCAACTTCGAGCAGTACTTC. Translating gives CASRRQGRNFEQYF.

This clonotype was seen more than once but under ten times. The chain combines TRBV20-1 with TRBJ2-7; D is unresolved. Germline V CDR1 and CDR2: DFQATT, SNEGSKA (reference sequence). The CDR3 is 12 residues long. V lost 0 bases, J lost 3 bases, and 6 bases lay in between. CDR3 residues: CSARDQVYEQYF. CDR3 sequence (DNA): TGCAGTGCTAGAGATCAGGTCTACGAGCAGTACTTC.

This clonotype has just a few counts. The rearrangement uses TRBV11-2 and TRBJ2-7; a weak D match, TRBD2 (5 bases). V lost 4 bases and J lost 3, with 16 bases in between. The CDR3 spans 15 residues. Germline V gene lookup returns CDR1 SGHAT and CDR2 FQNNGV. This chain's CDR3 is CASSWLVHRDYEQYF. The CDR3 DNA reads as TGTGCCAGCAGCTGGTTGGTCCATCGGGACTACGAGCAGTACTTC.

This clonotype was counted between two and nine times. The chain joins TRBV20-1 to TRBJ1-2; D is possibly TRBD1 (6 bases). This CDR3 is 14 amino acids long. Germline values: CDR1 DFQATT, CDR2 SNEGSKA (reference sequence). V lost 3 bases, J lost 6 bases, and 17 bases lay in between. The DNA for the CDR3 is TGCAGTGCTAGTGGTAACGGGGGGCGGAATGGCTACACCTTC. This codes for CSASGNGGRNGYTF.

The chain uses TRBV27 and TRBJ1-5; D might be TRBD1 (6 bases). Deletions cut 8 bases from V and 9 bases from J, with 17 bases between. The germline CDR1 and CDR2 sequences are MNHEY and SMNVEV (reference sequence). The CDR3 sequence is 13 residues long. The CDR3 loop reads CASSTLGARPQHF. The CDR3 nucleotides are TGTGCCAGCTCAACCCTGGGGGCTCGGCCCCAGCATTTT.

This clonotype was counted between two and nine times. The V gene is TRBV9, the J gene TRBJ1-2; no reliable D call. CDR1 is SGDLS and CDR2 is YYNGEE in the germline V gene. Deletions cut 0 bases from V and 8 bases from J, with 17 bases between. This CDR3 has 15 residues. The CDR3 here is CASSVGGRDPGGYTF. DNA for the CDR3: TGTGCCAGCAGCGTAGGTGGGCGGGATCCTGGAGGCTACACCTTC.

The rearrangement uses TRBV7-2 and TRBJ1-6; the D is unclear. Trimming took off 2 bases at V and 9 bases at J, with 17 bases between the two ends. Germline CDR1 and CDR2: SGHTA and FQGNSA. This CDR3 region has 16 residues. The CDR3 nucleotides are TGTGCCAGCAGCTTAAGCCTCGGCCAGGCTTCTTCACCCCTCCACTTT. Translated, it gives CASSLSLGQASSPLHF.